This is a list of T cell receptor beta chains from one sample in a study of T-cell reconstitution after alpha-beta-depleted transplantation in children. Via MiXCR, TCRdb re-called the PCR reads, giving one row per CDR3 protein. The profile shows about 400,000 distinct CDR3 sequences, about a fifth of them singletons. Specimen: PBMCs from the stem cell graft donor, collected from the stem cell graft. Receptors originate from a human donor who donated a stem cell graft to a child with acute myeloid leukemia. The CDR3 runs from the conserved cysteine through the conserved F or W.

>TRBV6-6|TRBJ2-7
CASKRSDYEQYF
>TRBV15|TRBJ2-2
CATSRDVGADTGELFF
>TRBV20-1|TRBJ2-3
CSAGSSGLTDTQYF
>TRBV20-1|TRBJ2-3
CSAPPRAGTDTQYF
>TRBV6-4|TRBJ1-1
CASSDQPYGVGEAFF
>TRBV19|TRBJ2-7
CASSTRRGTTYEQYF
>TRBV12-3/TRBV12-4|TRBJ2-7
CASSNTGQGAGYEQYF
>TRBV25-1|TRBJ2-7
CASSEYFSFDEYEQYF
>TRBV5-6|TRBJ2-1
CASSLGTVDGQFF
>TRBV5-5|TRBJ2-7
CASRRGGSNYEQYF
>TRBV20-1|TRBJ1-1
CSARVRVVGSEAFF
>TRBV20-1|TRBJ2-1
CSAIGQRETNEQFF
>TRBV20-1|TRBJ2-1
CSASSGLQYYNEQFF
>TRBV20-1|TRBJ2-1
CSARKTGTIYNEQFF
>TRBV10-3|TRBJ2-1
CAISVGSLVSYNEQFF
>TRBV4-2|TRBJ1-3
CASSQDVGRAGNTIYF